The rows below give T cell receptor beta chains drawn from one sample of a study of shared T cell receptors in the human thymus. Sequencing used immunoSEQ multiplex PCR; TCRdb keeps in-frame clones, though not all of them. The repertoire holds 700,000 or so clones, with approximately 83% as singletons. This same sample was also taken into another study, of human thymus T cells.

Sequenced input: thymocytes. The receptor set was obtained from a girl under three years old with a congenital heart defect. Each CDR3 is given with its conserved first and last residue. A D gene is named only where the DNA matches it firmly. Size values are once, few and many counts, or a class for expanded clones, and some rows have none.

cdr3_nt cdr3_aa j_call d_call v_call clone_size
TGCGCCAGCAGCCAAAGGTGTCACACAGGGGGTACCTACGAGCAGTACTTC CASSQRCHTGGTYEQYF TRBJ2-7 TRBD1 TRBV4-1 .
TGTGCCAGCAGCTTAGAAGTGGAAAGAGGTGGCTACACCTTC CASSLEVERGGYTF TRBJ1-2 . TRBV11-2 .
TGTGCCATCAGTGGCGGGGGGGGCCTCACAGATACGCAGTATTTT CAISGGGGLTDTQYF TRBJ2-3 TRBD2 TRBV10-3 .
TGTGCCAGCAGTAACACAGGGAGTAAGATGGAAGACTATGGCTACACCTTC CASSNTGSKMEDYGYTF TRBJ1-2 . TRBV27 .
TGTGCCAGCAGGTGGACAGGGACCTACGAGCAGTACTTC CASRWTGTYEQYF TRBJ2-7 TRBD1 TRBV2 .
TGTGCCAGTAGTATATACGACGGGACTAGCGGAAACACAGATACGCAGTATTTT CASSIYDGTSGNTDTQYF TRBJ2-3 TRBD2 TRBV19 .
TGTGCCAGCAGTTTAAAGGGGGGGGGTAACTATGGCTACACCTTC CASSLKGGGNYGYTF TRBJ1-2 . TRBV27 .
TGTGCCACCAGCGAGTGGACGAGGGTGGACAATGAGCAGTTCTTC CATSEWTRVDNEQFF TRBJ2-1 . TRBV15 .
TGTGCCAGCAGCCACTTGGGACAGGGTTGGAATGAGCAGTTCTTC CASSHLGQGWNEQFF TRBJ2-1 TRBD1 TRBV5-5 .
TGTGCCAGCAGCTTAATAGCGGGAACAGATACGCAGTATTTT CASSLIAGTDTQYF TRBJ2-3 TRBD2 TRBV7-9 .
TGTGCCAGCAGCTTGGCCAGGGCTTTCACTGAAGCTTTCTTT CASSLARAFTEAFF TRBJ1-1 . TRBV5-6 .
TGTGCCAGTAGTATCAAGGTGGGACAGGGGTTTGCGAGCAATCAGCCCCAGCATTTT CASSIKVGQGFASNQPQHF TRBJ1-5 TRBD1 TRBV19 .
TGTGCCAGCAGGCCCCCCGGGAAGGAGCAGTACTTC CASRPPGKEQYF TRBJ2-7 . TRBV6-5 .
TGTGCCAGCAGTGTACGGGACAGGGATTCACCCCTCCACTTT CASSVRDRDSPLHF TRBJ1-6 TRBD1 TRBV2 .
TGCAGCGTTGAAGAGATCCCCAGGAACACCATATATTTT CSVEEIPRNTIYF TRBJ1-3 . TRBV29-1 .
TGTGCCAGCAGTTACTCCCGAGCACCCCTCCACTTT CASSYSRAPLHF TRBJ1-6 . TRBV6-5 .
TGTGCCAGCAGTTGTCAAGGCCCTGCGGGCTCCTACGAGCAGTACTTC CASSCQGPAGSYEQYF TRBJ2-7 . TRBV27 .
TGCGCCAGCACCTCCACAGGGGGGAGTTCTGGTGGCTACACCTTC CASTSTGGSSGGYTF TRBJ1-2 TRBD1 TRBV5-1 .
TGTGCCAGCAGCGCCATACTAGCGGGGTCTACGAACAATGAGCAGTTCTTC CASSAILAGSTNNEQFF TRBJ2-1 TRBD2 TRBV2 .
TGTGCCAGCAGGAACAGGGCCCCTAGCACAGATACGCAGTATTTT CASRNRAPSTDTQYF TRBJ2-3 . TRBV7-2 .
TGCGCCAGCAGCCAAGTCGGTTGGCTAGCGGGGGGCTTAAACTCCTACAATGAGCAGTTCTTC CASSQVGWLAGGLNSYNEQFF TRBJ2-1 TRBD2 TRBV4-3 .
TGTGCCAGCAGGCCCGGGACAGAGATAGATCCCACGCAGTATTTT CASRPGTEIDPTQYF TRBJ2-3 TRBD1 TRBV6-5 .
TGCAGCGTTCCTCGGATCGAGGGCTCTGGGGCCAACGTCCTGACTTTC CSVPRIEGSGANVLTF TRBJ2-6 . TRBV29-1 .
TGTGCCAGCAGCGTAGGAACTAGCGGCGTCCACGAGCAGTACTTC CASSVGTSGVHEQYF TRBJ2-7 TRBD2 TRBV9 .
TGCGCCAGCAGCTCGCGAGTGGGGCGACCTGGAAACACCATATATTTT CASSSRVGRPGNTIYF TRBJ1-3 . TRBV5-1 .
TGTGCCACCAAGACAGGACGACGAACTAACTATGGCTACACCTTC CATKTGRRTNYGYTF TRBJ1-2 . TRBV10-3 .
TGTGCCAGCAGCGCCGAGGTAGAGACCCAGTACTTC CASSAEVETQYF TRBJ2-5 . TRBV28 .
TGTGCTAGTGGCCTGGCGGGCGGGGGGGAGACCCAGTACTTC CASGLAGGGETQYF TRBJ2-5 TRBD2 TRBV12-5 .
TGTGCCACCTCCCCCCACAGCAAATACGAGCAGTACTTC CATSPHSKYEQYF TRBJ2-7 . TRBV2 .
TGTGCCAGCAGCTTGGTCCCAGCGGGGGGGAGGGGTGAGCAGTTCTTC CASSLVPAGGRGEQFF TRBJ2-1 TRBD2 TRBV5-6 .
TGTGCCAGCAGCGCGCACGGGACAAGTGCCTCCGGGGAGCTGTTTTTT CASSAHGTSASGELFF TRBJ2-2 . TRBV9 .
TGTGCCAGCAGTTTACCACAGAGGAACACTGAAGCTTTCTTT CASSLPQRNTEAFF TRBJ1-1 . TRBV27 .
TGCGCCAGCAGCCAAGAGGTTTGGGGTCCTAGCGGGGGTCGATGGGAGCAGTTCTTC CASSQEVWGPSGGRWEQFF TRBJ2-1 TRBD2 TRBV4-1 .
TGTGCCAGCAGCTTCCACTGGCGACAGGGATTCGACGAGCAGTACTTC CASSFHWRQGFDEQYF TRBJ2-7 TRBD1 TRBV13 .
TGCGCCAGCAGCTTGGGGTGGCGAGGCCCTGAGCAGTTCTTC CASSLGWRGPEQFF TRBJ2-1 . TRBV5-1 .
TGTGCCAGTAGTCCGGTCCCGGGACAGGGTTGGGATGGCTACACCTTC CASSPVPGQGWDGYTF TRBJ1-2 TRBD1 TRBV19 .
TGCAGTGCTACAGGGAAAGAGACCCAGTACTTC CSATGKETQYF TRBJ2-5 . TRBV20-1 .
TGTGCCACCAGCCCGCCCCCCAGCGGGGGCCCCCCCACAGATACGCAGTATTTT CATSPPPSGGPPTDTQYF TRBJ2-3 TRBD2 TRBV15 .
TGTGCCACCAGCAGAGATGTTGGCGGGCTAGCGGGGCACAATGAGCAGTTCTTC CATSRDVGGLAGHNEQFF TRBJ2-1 TRBD2 TRBV15 few
TGTGCCAGCAGCTTGTGGGGTTTAGTAGGAGTAGGGGCCTACGAGCAGTACTTC CASSLWGLVGVGAYEQYF TRBJ2-7 . TRBV5-6 .
TGTGCCAGCAGAGATCTTCCGGGACAGGGGAAGAAGACCCAGTACTTC CASRDLPGQGKKTQYF TRBJ2-5 TRBD1 TRBV2 .
TGTGCCAGCAGTGAAAATCAGGGGAGAGAGCAGTACTTC CASSENQGREQYF TRBJ2-7 . TRBV6-1 .
TGCGCCAGCAACCCCTTAGCGGGGGTACCCACAGATACGCAGTATTTT CASNPLAGVPTDTQYF TRBJ2-3 TRBD2 TRBV10-2 .
TGCGCCAGCAGCTATATAGCTAACTATGGCTACACCTTC CASSYIANYGYTF TRBJ1-2 . TRBV4-3 .
TGTGCCAGCAGTTATGGCAGGTACTATGGCTACACCTTC CASSYGRYYGYTF TRBJ1-2 . TRBV6-5 once
TGTGCCAGCAGAGGGGACAGGGGAGACACTGAAGCTTTCTTT CASRGDRGDTEAFF TRBJ1-1 TRBD1 TRBV2 once
TGTGCTAGTGGTTTACTTTTGGCGGGGGGGCAAGAGACCCAGTACTTC CASGLLLAGGQETQYF TRBJ2-5 TRBD2 TRBV12-5 .
TGTGCCAGCAGTTGGGGACTCGGAGAGACCCAGTACTTC CASSWGLGETQYF TRBJ2-5 . TRBV6-5 .
TGTGCCAGCAGCTTAGCGCAAAGCACGAGAGGGGGTCGGTACAATGAGCAGTTCTTC CASSLAQSTRGGRYNEQFF TRBJ2-1 . TRBV7-6 .
TGTGCCAGCAGCCCGGGGTGGCCCGCAAGGGGGTCCTACGAGCAGTACTTC CASSPGWPARGSYEQYF TRBJ2-7 . TRBV5-6 .
TGTGCCAGCAGTGTCCGGACAGGACTTAATTCACCCCTCCACTTT CASSVRTGLNSPLHF TRBJ1-6 TRBD1 TRBV27 .
TGTGCCAGCAGCCATATCAGGGGGTGGGGTGAAAAACTGTTTTTT CASSHIRGWGEKLFF TRBJ1-4 TRBD1 TRBV14 .
TGCGCCAGCATAGAGGGCACTGAAGCTTTCTTT CASIEGTEAFF TRBJ1-1 . TRBV5-1 .
TGTGCCAGTCGATTCCGGGACAGGAGTCATCAGCCCCAGCATTTT CASRFRDRSHQPQHF TRBJ1-5 TRBD1 TRBV19 .
TGCAGCGTTGAAGAAGCGGACTCCTACAATGAGCAGTTCTTC CSVEEADSYNEQFF TRBJ2-1 . TRBV29-1 once
TGCGCCAGCAGCCAAGATCCGATAGACAGGGGGAATGAAAAACTGTTTTTT CASSQDPIDRGNEKLFF TRBJ1-4 TRBD1 TRBV4-3 .
TGTGCCAGCAGCGCCGGCGGGGTTTCCTCCTACGAGCAGTACTTC CASSAGGVSSYEQYF TRBJ2-7 . TRBV7-9 .
TGCGCCAGCAGCTTGGGTCGTCTCCCCTACTATGGCTACACCTTC CASSLGRLPYYGYTF TRBJ1-2 . TRBV5-1 .
TGTGCCAGCAGCTTTGGCAGGGCGGGGTTGGCAACTAATGAAAAACTGTTTTTT CASSFGRAGLATNEKLFF TRBJ1-4 . TRBV7-9 .
TGCGCCAGCAGCTTGGTTGGGGGCCAAAGCACAGATACGCAGTATTTT CASSLVGGQSTDTQYF TRBJ2-3 . TRBV5-1 .